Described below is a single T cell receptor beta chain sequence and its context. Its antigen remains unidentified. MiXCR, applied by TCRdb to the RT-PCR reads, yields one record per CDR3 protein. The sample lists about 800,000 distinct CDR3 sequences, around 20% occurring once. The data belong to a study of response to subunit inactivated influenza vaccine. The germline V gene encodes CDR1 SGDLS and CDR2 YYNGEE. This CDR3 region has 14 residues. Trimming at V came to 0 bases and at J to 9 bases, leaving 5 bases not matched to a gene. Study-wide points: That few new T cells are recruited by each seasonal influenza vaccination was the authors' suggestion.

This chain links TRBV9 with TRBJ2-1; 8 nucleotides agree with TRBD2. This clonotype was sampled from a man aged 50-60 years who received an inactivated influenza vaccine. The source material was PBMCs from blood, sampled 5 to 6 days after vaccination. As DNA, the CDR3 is TGTGCCAGCAGCGTAGTTGGTAGCGGGATTGAGCAGTTCTTC. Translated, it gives CASSVVGSGIEQFF. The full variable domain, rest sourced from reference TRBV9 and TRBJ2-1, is DSGVTQTPKHLITATGQRVTLRCSPRSGDLSVYWYQQSLDQGLQFLIQYYNGEERAKGNILERFSAQQFPDLHSELNLSSLELGDSALYFCASSVVGSGIEQFFGPGTRLTVL.